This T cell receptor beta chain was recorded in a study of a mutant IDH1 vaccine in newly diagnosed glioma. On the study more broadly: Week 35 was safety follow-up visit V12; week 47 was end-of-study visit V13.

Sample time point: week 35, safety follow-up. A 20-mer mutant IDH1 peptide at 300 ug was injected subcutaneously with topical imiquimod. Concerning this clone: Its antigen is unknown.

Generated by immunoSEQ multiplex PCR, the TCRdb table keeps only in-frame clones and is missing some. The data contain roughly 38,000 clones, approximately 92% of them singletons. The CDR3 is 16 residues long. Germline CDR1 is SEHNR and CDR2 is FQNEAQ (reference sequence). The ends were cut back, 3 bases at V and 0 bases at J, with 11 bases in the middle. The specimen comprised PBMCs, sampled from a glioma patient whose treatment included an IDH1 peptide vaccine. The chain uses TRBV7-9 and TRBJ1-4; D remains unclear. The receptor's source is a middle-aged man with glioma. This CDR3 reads CASSFVRAATNEKLFF. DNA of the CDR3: TGTGCCAGCAGCTTCGTCCGTGCTGCAACTAATGAAAAACTGTTTTTT. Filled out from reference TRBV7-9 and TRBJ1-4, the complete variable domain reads DTGVSQNPRHKITKRGQNVTFRCDPISEHNRLYWYRQTLGQGPEFLTYFQNEAQLEKSRLLSDRFSAERPKGSFSTLEIQRTEQGDSAMYLCASSFVRAATNEKLFFGSGTQLSVL.